Shown below are 9 T cell receptor beta chains from a single sample sequenced in a study of response to subunit inactivated influenza vaccine. One entry per CDR3 protein, called by TCRdb with MiXCR from the RT-PCR reads. This sample yields around 580,000 distinct CDR3 sequences, of which 14% are seen a single time; around 10% belongs to the top ten. The specimen was PBMCs from blood, collected roughly 13 days after vaccination. The source is a man in his fifties or sixties who received an inactivated influenza vaccine.

The genes are TRBV28 and TRBJ2-3; 8 bases line up with TRBD1. Germline loops: CDR1 MDHEN, CDR2 SYDVKM. The CDR3 covers 15 residues. Unmatched junction bases numbered 5, after V lost 5 bases and J lost 1 base. The CDR3 sequence: CASSTRGHGTDTQYF. CDR3 DNA: TGTGCCAGCAGTACCAGGGGGCATGGCACAGATACGCAGTATTTT.

This clonotype was picked up many times. The V and J genes are TRBV7-2 and TRBJ1-6; TRBD1 is a possible D gene (6 bases). Trimming took off 3 bases at V and 8 bases at J, with 14 bases between the two ends. CDR1 is SGHTA and CDR2 is FQGNSA in the germline V gene. The CDR3 runs 15 residues. CDR3 in amino acids: CASSFRRTADSPLHF. The CDR3 DNA reads TGTGCCAGCAGCTTCAGACGGACAGCGGATTCACCCCTCCACTTT. Supplemented by reference TRBV7-2 and TRBJ1-6, the full variable domain reads GAGVSQSPSNKVTEKGKDVELRCDPISGHTALYWYRQSLGQGLEFLIYFQGNSAPDKSGLPSDRFSAERTGGSVSTLTIQRTQQEDSAVYLCASSFRRTADSPLHFGNGTRLTVT.

This clonotype was detected only a few times. V and J are TRBV6-2 or TRBV6-3 and TRBJ1-2; D unresolved. The V and J ends lost 6 bases and 3 bases respectively, with 14 bases between them. This CDR3 region has 14 residues. Germline V gene sequence: CDR1 MNHEY, CDR2 SVGEGT. CDR3 in DNA: TGTGCCAGCAGATCCCCGTGGAGGGACTATGGCTACACCTTC. Translated, it gives CASRSPWRDYGYTF.

This clonotype occurred a few times. CDR3 nucleotides: TGCAGTGCTACGGACAGGGTAAACGAGCAGTACTTC. This encodes CSATDRVNEQYF. This rearrangement joins TRBV20-1 to TRBJ2-7, with 8 bases identical to TRBD1. The CDR3 loop spans 12 amino acids. From germline, CDR1 is DFQATT and CDR2 SNEGSKA (reference sequence). The V and J ends lost 4 bases and 5 bases, in that order; junction bases with no gene match: 4.

This clonotype has a count of ten or more. The rearrangement uses TRBV28 and TRBJ2-7, with D hard to call. Trimming removed 5 bases from V and 3 bases from J, with 8 bases in between. Germline V gene lookup returns CDR1 MDHEN and CDR2 SYDVKM. The CDR3 spans 12 residues. The CDR3 is CASSDFHYEQYF. Written as DNA, the CDR3 is TGTGCCAGCAGTGACTTCCACTACGAGCAGTACTTC.

The chain employs TRBV20-1 and TRBJ2-1; no firm D call. The CDR3 loop spans 13 amino acids. Per the germline V gene, CDR1 is DFQATT and CDR2 is SNEGSKA (reference sequence). The V end lost 2 bases, the J end lost 5 bases, and 10 bases lay between the germline ends. This CDR3 is CSARLWPHNEQFF. The CDR3 nucleotides are TGCAGTGCTAGACTATGGCCACACAATGAGCAGTTCTTC.

This clonotype was found a few times. This chain uses TRBV29-1 with TRBJ1-1; tentatively, D is TRBD1 (5 bases). Trimming took off 7 bases at V and 2 bases at J, with 17 bases between the two ends. The germline V gene has CDR1 SQVTM and CDR2 ANQGSEA. This CDR3 has 14 amino acids. CDR3 protein: CSAAGTEVNTEAFF. In DNA, the CDR3 is TGCAGCGCCGCCGGGACCGAAGTTAACACTGAAGCTTTCTTT.

This clonotype was counted a few times. The chain joins TRBV18 to TRBJ1-5, with no clear D. This CDR3 has 16 amino acids. Germline CDR1 is KGHSH and CDR2 is LQKENI. The V end lost 2 bases, the J end lost 6 bases, and 17 bases lay between the germline ends. CDR3 DNA sequence: TGTGCCAGCTCACCATCGGTTCCGGGGATGAGTCAGCCCCAGCATTTT. This gives the protein CASSPSVPGMSQPQHF.

This clonotype has more than one count but fewer than ten. The chain joins TRBV28 to TRBJ2-7, with D maybe TRBD1 (5 bases). Germline V gives CDR1 MDHEN, CDR2 SYDVKM. Trimming pared 6 bases from V and 0 bases from J, leaving 15 bases between. CDR3 size: 15 residues. The CDR3 DNA sequence: TGTGCCAGCAGACCGACAGAAATTGACTCCTACGAGCAGTACTTC. Translating it yields CASRPTEIDSYEQYF.